Below are 13 T cell receptor gamma chains sequenced from a single sample in a study of Vδ1+ human thymocytes. Study-level points and caveats: Thymic TRG and TRD repertoires appeared highly polyclonal, with Gaussian CDR3 length distributions.

No antigens are known for them. RNA was extracted from the cells and then reverse transcribed. Multiplex PCR used pooled V-gene forward primers and a constant-region reverse primer to amplify CDR3s. TCRdb fed the multiplex PCR reads into CATT to redo clone calling. The sample includes 7,500 to 10,000 gamma-chain clones, 56% of them seen just once. Sequencing used Vdelta1+ gamma-delta thymocytes from the thymus. As to subset: FACS-sorted CD3+ TCRalphabeta- TCRVdelta1+ TCRVdelta2- thymocytes. These receptors were obtained from a girl in the first two years of life who had congenital heart surgery.

J is TRGJ1 or TRGJ2 and V is TRGV9. Germline CDR1 reads GITISATS; CDR2 reads ISYDGTV (reference sequence). The J segment lost 10 bases and the V segment lost 1 base, leaving 1 base of the junction unmatched. The CDR3 is made up of 10 amino acids. CDR3 residues: CALWEVKKLF. The CDR3 nucleotides read TGTGCCTTGTGGGAGGTAAAGAAACTCTTT.

The chain combines TRGV4 with TRGJ1 or TRGJ2. TCRdb carries no J gene annotation; the J gene was assigned here by matching the DNA with germline. CDR3 length: 11 amino acids. Germline assignment: CDR1 EGSTGY and CDR2 YDSYTSSV. The trim removed 1 base at V and 11 bases at J, leaving 5 bases unmatched. CDR3 in amino acids: CATWDGSEKLF. The CDR3 bases are TGTGCCACCTGGGATGGCTCCGAGAAACTCTTT.

The chain joins TRGV2 to TRGJ1 or TRGJ2. Unmatched junction bases numbered 3, after V lost 3 bases and J lost 4 bases. This CDR3 is 12 amino acids long. The V gene's germline CDR1 is EGSNGY and CDR2 YDSYNSKV. CDR3 nucleotide sequence: TGTGCCACCTGGGACCGGTATTATAAGAAACTCTTT. It specifies CATWDRYYKKLF.

This clone has just a few counts. The chain has TRGV5 and TRGJP1. This CDR3 is 13 amino acids long. With V trimmed by 3 bases and J by 8 bases, 6 bases remained unmatched. Germline values: CDR1 VINAFY, CDR2 YDVSNSKD. CDR3 coding DNA: TGTGCCACCTGGGACTCAAGGGGTTGGTTCAAGATATTT. Translating gives CATWDSRGWFKIF.

Of note for this clone: The sample contains more than one DNA sequence encoding this CDR3. The V gene is TRGV3, the J gene TRGJ1 or TRGJ2. The junction had 5 bases not matched to a gene; V was cut back by 0 bases and J by 6 bases. Germline V gene data show CDR1 as VTNTFY and CDR2 as YDVSTARD (reference sequence). This CDR3 region has 13 residues. Here the CDR3 DNA reads TGTGCCACCTGGGACAGGCGCGGTTATAAGAAACTCTTT. Its translation: CATWDRRGYKKLF.

About this clone itself: Other DNA sequences in the same sample also yield this CDR3. The chain recombines TRGV8 with TRGJ1 or TRGJ2. TCRdb gives no J gene; it was assigned here by matching the DNA to germline. V gave up 0 bases and J gave up 12 bases; unmatched junction bases: 5. Germline V gene data show CDR1 as VENAVY and CDR2 as YDSYNSRV. The CDR3 covers 11 residues. Here the CDR3 reads CATWDRLGKLF. In nucleotides, the CDR3 is TGTGCCACCTGGGATAGGCTAGGGAAACTCTTT.

This rearrangement joins TRGV4 to TRGJ1 or TRGJ2. The J gene, absent from TCRdb, was called here by matching the DNA to germline. The length of the CDR3 is 13 residues. With 1 base clipped from V and 12 bases from J, the junction kept 12 bases outside the gene matches. The germline V gene encodes CDR1 EGSTGY and CDR2 YDSYTSSV. The CDR3 is CATWDGPQPGKLF. CDR3 nucleotides: TGTGCCACCTGGGATGGACCTCAACCTGGGAAACTCTTT.

The chain carries TRGV8 and TRGJ1 or TRGJ2. Matching the DNA to germline supplied the J gene, which TCRdb does not give. The CDR3 is made up of 13 amino acids. The germline V gene has CDR1 VENAVY and CDR2 YDSYNSRV. Germline trimming cut 2 bases from V and 8 bases from J; bases unmatched to any gene: 9. The CDR3 is CATWDKRRDKKLF. The CDR3 region has the DNA TGTGCCACCTGGGATAAGAGGCGGGATAAGAAACTCTTT.

This clone was detected a few times. The chain uses TRGV9 and TRGJ1 or TRGJ2. V lost 3 bases and J lost 0; bases outside the gene matches: 2. Germline values: CDR1 GITISATS, CDR2 ISYDGTV (reference sequence). This CDR3 spans 13 amino acids. CDR3 sequence reads: CALWESNYYKKLF. Here the CDR3 DNA reads TGTGCCTTGTGGGAGTCGAATTATTATAAGAAACTCTTT.

As for this clone: Distinct nucleotide sequences in the sample also encode this CDR3. The genes are TRGV9 and TRGJ1 or TRGJ2. The J gene is not listed in TCRdb, so it was assigned here from a DNA match to germline. Germline lookup yields CDR1 GITISATS and CDR2 ISYDGTV (reference sequence). There are 13 residues in the CDR3. With 2 bases clipped from V and 4 bases from J, the junction kept 5 bases outside the gene matches. CDR3 nucleotide sequence: TGTGCCTTGTGGGAGGCTCCCTATTATAAGAAACTCTTT. It translates to CALWEAPYYKKLF.

This chain uses TRGV2 with TRGJ1 or TRGJ2. The J gene, missing from TCRdb, was assigned here through DNA to germline matching. V shed 3 bases, J shed 10 bases, and the junction held 9 bases outside the gene matches. The CDR3 consists of 12 residues. Germline V CDR1 and CDR2: EGSNGY, YDSYNSKV. CDR3: CATWDLRRKKLF. The CDR3 region has the DNA TGTGCCACCTGGGACTTACGGCGGAAGAAACTCTTT.

The chain recombines TRGV3 with TRGJ1 or TRGJ2. Per germline, CDR1 VTNTFY and CDR2 YDVSTARD (reference sequence). This CDR3 has 13 amino acids. With V trimmed by 0 bases and J by 11 bases, 10 bases remained unmatched. The CDR3 here is CATWDRHGPEKLF. CDR3 DNA sequence: TGTGCCACCTGGGACAGGCACGGTCCAGAGAAACTCTTT.

The gene calls are TRGV3 and TRGJP2. TCRdb is silent on the J gene; assignment here came from matching the DNA to germline. CDR3 length: 16 amino acids. Losses at the gene ends were 0 bases for V and 1 base for J; bases not matched to a gene: 5. Germline V CDR1 and CDR2: VTNTFY, YDVSTARD (reference sequence). The CDR3 loop reads CATWDRGLSSDWIKTF. CDR3 DNA: TGTGCCACCTGGGACAGGGGCCTTAGTAGTGATTGGATCAAGACGTTT.